This paragraph covers one T cell receptor beta chain sequence. This specimen belongs to a study of blood T cell repertoires in COVID-19. Study processing details: Amplification of reference gene primers was used by the study to estimate nucleated cell counts. The table came from immunoSEQ multiplex PCR; TCRdb's copy has only in-frame clones and leaves some out. V and J calls plus clone size are reproduced from that table; the DNA served to infer D and trimming. This sample carries around 150,000 clones, 84% of them seen once, and the ten largest clones take approximately 18%. The sample was peripheral blood. This receptor was obtained from a woman older than 75 with acute or convalescent COVID-19.

For the CDR3, the DNA is TGTGCCAGCAGCTTGGAGGAGGGGACAGCCCACTACGAGACCCAGTACTTC. It yields the protein CASSLEEGTAHYETQYF. V gene TRBV5-6 combines with J gene TRBJ2-5; D is possibly TRBD1 (7 bases). The ends were cut back, 0 bases at V and 5 bases at J, with 20 bases in the middle. This CDR3 is 17 amino acids long. CDR1 is SGHDT, CDR2 YYEEEE, per germline.